This is a list of T cell receptor beta chains from one sample in a study of response to subunit inactivated influenza vaccine. TCRdb fed the RT-PCR reads into MiXCR, producing one record per CDR3 protein. The sample carries under 200,000 distinct CDR3 sequences, approximately 11% recorded once. This specimen consisted of CD8+ T cells sorted from PBMCs, obtained around 25 months after vaccination. These receptors were collected from a man aged 50 to 69 who received an inactivated influenza vaccine. The CDR3 runs from the conserved cysteine through the conserved F or W. The order of the fields is V gene, D gene, clone size, J gene, CDR3 protein, CDR3 DNA. A D gene is named only where the DNA matches it firmly. Expanded clones get a size class; other rows say once, few or many, or leave the size out.

>TRBV27|.|.|TRBJ1-5
CASSPWPVSSNQPQHF
TGTGCCAGCAGTCCCTGGCCAGTGAGTAGCAATCAGCCCCAGCATTTT
>TRBV7-8|TRBD1|.|TRBJ1-1
CASSLSGQGGLEAFF
TGTGCCAGCAGCTTAAGCGGGCAGGGGGGGCTTGAAGCTTTCTTT
>TRBV12-3/TRBV12-4|TRBD1|many|TRBJ2-7
CASSLLGGESYEQYF
TGTGCCAGCAGTTTACTAGGGGGCGAGTCCTACGAGCAGTACTTC
>TRBV12-3/TRBV12-4|.|many|TRBJ2-6
CASSFVSGANVLTF
TGTGCCAGCAGTTTCGTCTCTGGGGCCAACGTCCTGACTTTC
>TRBV28|.|.|TRBJ2-4
CASSLGGFENIQYF
TGTGCCAGCAGTTTAGGGGGCTTTGAAAACATTCAGTACTTC
>TRBV12-3/TRBV12-4|.|many|TRBJ2-5
CASSDPGLPQETQYF
TGTGCCAGCAGTGATCCGGGACTTCCTCAAGAGACCCAGTACTTC
>TRBV9|TRBD2|many|TRBJ2-3
CASDPRAGGGDTQYF
TGTGCCAGCGACCCGAGGGCGGGAGGGGGAGATACGCAGTATTTT
>TRBV20-1|TRBD1|.|TRBJ2-2
CCASGTGFSNTGELFF
TGCTGTGCTTCCGGGACAGGATTTTCGAACACCGGGGAGCTGTTTTTT
>TRBV20-1|.|few|TRBJ2-7
CSARWHQSSYEQYF
TGCAGTGCTAGATGGCACCAGAGCTCCTACGAGCAGTACTTC
>TRBV6-1|.|.|TRBJ1-5
CASSEAKFLSNQPQHF
TGTGCCAGCAGTGAAGCGAAGTTTCTCAGCAATCAGCCCCAGCATTTT
>TRBV5-5|.|.|TRBJ2-5
CASSLWSQETQYF
TGTGCCAGCAGCTTGTGGAGTCAAGAGACCCAGTACTTC
>TRBV3-1|.|many|TRBJ2-7
CASSPPQSYEQYF
TGTGCCAGCAGCCCTCCACAGTCTTACGAGCAGTACTTC
>TRBV29-1|.|.|TRBJ1-2
CSVEMSRDNAGYGYTF
TGCAGCGTTGAGATGTCCCGGGACAACGCGGGCTATGGCTACACCTTC
>TRBV6-1|.|.|TRBJ2-5
CASSPPYQETQYF
TGTGCCAGCAGTCCCCCGTACCAAGAGACCCAGTACTTC
>TRBV25-1|.|.|TRBJ1-1
CASSEFGHLNTEAFF
TGTGCCAGCAGTGAATTCGGACACCTGAACACTGAAGCTTTCTTT
>TRBV29-1|.|.|TRBJ2-3
CSVELGGGTDTQYF
TGCAGCGTTGAGTTAGGAGGGGGCACAGATACGCAGTATTTT
>TRBV29-1|.|.|TRBJ1-2
CSATVGTVPGYTF
TGCAGCGCCACGGTGGGTACAGTCCCCGGCTACACCTTC
>TRBV9|.|many|TRBJ2-6
CASSPSPSGANVLTF
TGTGCCAGCAGCCCTAGTCCGAGTGGGGCCAACGTCCTGACTTTC
>TRBV9|.|few|TRBJ2-7
CASSLGPAAGEQYF
TGTGCCAGCAGCCTCGGACCAGCAGCAGGCGAGCAGTACTTC
>TRBV6-2/TRBV6-3|TRBD1|many|TRBJ1-1
CASSNERDRVPEAFF
TGTGCCAGCAGTAATGAGCGGGACAGGGTCCCTGAAGCTTTCTTT
>TRBV20-1|.|few|TRBJ2-5
CSARSPTSGPQETQYF
TGCAGTGCTAGAAGTCCGACGTCGGGGCCTCAAGAGACCCAGTACTTC
>TRBV25-1|.|.|TRBJ2-5
CASSEYVGRETQYF
TGTGCCAGCAGTGAATATGTGGGAAGAGAGACCCAGTACTTC
>TRBV4-2|TRBD2|few|TRBJ2-1
CASSQEVAGVSGEQFF
TGTGCCAGCAGCCAAGAAGTAGCGGGAGTTTCGGGTGAGCAGTTCTTC